This TCR beta chain emerged from a study of T cell responses to AZD1222 COVID-19 vaccine. Study context: Second doses at about 4 or about 12 weeks were pooled. General study findings and limits: Without day 14 samples, only post-peak T cell repertoires were studied. Baseline testing showed seropositivity in only a handful of AZD1222 recipients.

Germline V CDR1 and CDR2: SGHNT, YENEEA. The V end lost 5 bases, the J end lost 6 bases, and 17 bases lay between the germline ends. The CDR3 contains 14 residues. Sequenced by immunoSEQ multiplex PCR; TCRdb stores in-frame clones only, minus some. This table has some 96,000 clones, about nine tenths appearing once. With regard to this clone: Its antigen is not identified.

V and J are TRBV11-3 and TRBJ2-7; maybe TRBD2 (6 bases). This TCR was sampled from an adult in good health. The material sequenced was peripheral blood, taken on day 0 of AZD1222 vaccination. CDR3 DNA sequence: TGTGCCAGCAGCCTCAACGGGGGTGTCTCCGAGCAGTACTTC. Its protein product is CASSLNGGVSEQYF. The variable domain in full, with the rest retrieved from reference TRBV11-3 and TRBJ2-7, is EAGVVQSPRYKIIEKKQPVAFWCNPISGHNTLYWYLQNLGQGPELLIRYENEEAVDDSQLPKDRFSAERLKGVDSTLKIQPAELGDSAVYLCASSLNGGVSEQYFGPGTRLTVT.